Listed below are T cell receptor beta chains from one sample, sequenced in a study of vaccination effects on CD4 cells after COVID-19. Their recognized antigens are unknown. Clones were read by immunoSEQ multiplex PCR, and TCRdb kept only the in-frame ones, dropping some. The sample records about 38,000 clones, under 70% being singletons. Sequencing used CD4+ T cells from PBMCs cultured with SARS-CoV-2 spike peptides, obtained before COVID-19 vaccination. All receptors come from a human donor who received a COVID-19 vaccine. Each CDR3 is given without its conserved first and last residue. The order of the fields is clone size, V gene, CDR3 protein. Some rows mark clone size as missing; the rest say once, few, many or name a class of expanded clone.

. | TRBV7-2 | ASSSRVQETQY
. | TRBV6-2/TRBV6-3 | ASSSTRPGEQY
few | TRBV4-2 | ASSLERGDSPLH
. | TRBV28 | ASSGDTNYGYT
. | TRBV12-3/TRBV12-4 | ASRDLNSPLH
. | TRBV16 | ASRRTGNQPQH
. | TRBV6-1 | ASSEAVSGAASGETQY
. | TRBV14 | ASSQDSGTMGLGAKNIQY
. | TRBV6-1 | ASSDRLAGKDTQY
. | TRBV2 | ASREGFSTEAF
. | TRBV14 | ASSQKPTGYYNEQF
once | TRBV9 | ASTANGRDRGTQY
. | TRBV28 | ASRIGGVRTDTQY
. | TRBV6-2/TRBV6-3 | ASSYSGRPWRRGGTDTQY
. | TRBV18 | ASSQKVNTEAF
. | TRBV3-1/TRBV3-2 | ASSQDGREPRLSNQPQH
. | TRBV29-1 | SVYQGRVYT
. | TRBV4-2 | ASSQDLGTVSNEKLF
. | TRBV10-3 | AISERGQPPGELF
few | TRBV11-1 | ASSLGGRANTEAF
. | TRBV27 | ASSLTGTALNQPQH
. | TRBV7-9 | ASSNRDRGLTEAF